The rows below give T cell receptor beta chains drawn from one sample of a study of cytomegalovirus exposure and HLA in healthy donors. The table came from immunoSEQ multiplex PCR; TCRdb's copy has only in-frame clones and leaves some out. The sample records tens of thousands of clones, around 96% being singletons. The sample consisted of PBMCs. The receptors come from a woman aged 18-29 years in good health and CMV-seronegative. CDR3s include the opening cysteine and the closing phenylalanine or tryptophan. The order of the fields is CDR3 length, J gene, D gene, V gene, clone size, CDR3 protein, CDR3 DNA. A D gene is named only where the DNA matches it firmly. The size of a clone is reported for some rows only, either as once, few or many, or as a class for expanded clones.

CDR3 length: 15; J gene: TRBJ1-5; D gene: TRBD1; V gene: TRBV6-6; clone size: NA; CDR3 protein: CASSPGQGSDQPQHF; CDR3 DNA: TGTGCCAGCAGCCCTGGACAGGGCAGTGATCAGCCCCAGCATTTT
CDR3 length: 16; J gene: TRBJ2-7; D gene: NA; V gene: TRBV6-5; clone size: NA; CDR3 protein: CASSLEPPGVGAEQYF; CDR3 DNA: TGTGCCAGCAGTTTGGAGCCCCCGGGTGTGGGGGCCGAGCAGTACTTC
CDR3 length: 14; J gene: TRBJ2-1; D gene: TRBD1; V gene: TRBV18; clone size: NA; CDR3 protein: CASSPPGTGPSQFF; CDR3 DNA: TGTGCCAGCTCACCACCGGGGACAGGGCCCAGCCAATTCTTC
CDR3 length: 12; J gene: TRBJ1-2; D gene: NA; V gene: TRBV28; clone size: NA; CDR3 protein: CASSGVGYGYTF; CDR3 DNA: TGTGCCAGCAGTGGAGTCGGCTATGGCTACACCTTC
CDR3 length: 16; J gene: TRBJ1-1; D gene: TRBD1; V gene: TRBV2; clone size: NA; CDR3 protein: CASSEAPGTGNTEAFF; CDR3 DNA: TGTGCCAGCAGTGAAGCCCCCGGGACAGGGAACACTGAAGCTTTCTTT
CDR3 length: 13; J gene: TRBJ2-7; D gene: NA; V gene: TRBV7-2; clone size: NA; CDR3 protein: CASSLLAQREQYF; CDR3 DNA: TGTGCCAGCAGCTTATTGGCCCAACGCGAGCAGTACTTC
CDR3 length: 15; J gene: TRBJ1-2; D gene: NA; V gene: TRBV7-9; clone size: NA; CDR3 protein: CASSPSGGRNYGYTF; CDR3 DNA: TGTGCCAGCAGCCCGAGCGGGGGGCGTAACTATGGCTACACCTTC
CDR3 length: 15; J gene: TRBJ1-4; D gene: NA; V gene: TRBV27; clone size: NA; CDR3 protein: CASSPGGGANEKLFF; CDR3 DNA: TGTGCCAGCAGCCCCGGCGGGGGGGCTAATGAAAAACTGTTTTTT
CDR3 length: 15; J gene: TRBJ1-5; D gene: NA; V gene: TRBV5-1; clone size: once; CDR3 protein: CASSLAGGGNQPQHF; CDR3 DNA: TGCGCCAGCAGCTTGGCCGGGGGTGGCAATCAGCCCCAGCATTTT
CDR3 length: 12; J gene: TRBJ1-4; D gene: TRBD1; V gene: TRBV7-9; clone size: NA; CDR3 protein: CASSSQDRGLFF; CDR3 DNA: TGTGCCAGCAGCTCCCAGGACAGGGGGTTGTTTTTT
CDR3 length: 14; J gene: TRBJ2-5; D gene: TRBD2; V gene: TRBV7-9; clone size: NA; CDR3 protein: CASSLAAGGETQYF; CDR3 DNA: TGTGCCAGCAGCTTAGCGGCGGGGGGGGAGACCCAGTACTTC
CDR3 length: 16; J gene: TRBJ2-7; D gene: NA; V gene: TRBV11-2; clone size: NA; CDR3 protein: CASSLRGASGRYEQYF; CDR3 DNA: TGTGCCAGCAGCTTACGGGGGGCTAGCGGACGCTACGAGCAGTACTTC
CDR3 length: 11; J gene: TRBJ1-2; D gene: NA; V gene: TRBV28; clone size: few; CDR3 protein: CASGRGASYTF; CDR3 DNA: TGTGCCAGCGGACGGGGGGCCAGCTACACCTTC
CDR3 length: 15; J gene: TRBJ1-3; D gene: TRBD1; V gene: TRBV7-7; clone size: NA; CDR3 protein: CASSPGQNSGNTIYF; CDR3 DNA: TGTGCCAGCAGCCCGGGACAGAACTCTGGAAACACCATATATTTT
CDR3 length: 17; J gene: TRBJ2-2; D gene: TRBD2; V gene: TRBV4-3; clone size: NA; CDR3 protein: CASSPAAGGTNTGELFF; CDR3 DNA: TGCGCCAGCAGCCCCGCCGCGGGAGGAACCAACACCGGGGAGCTGTTTTTT
CDR3 length: 17; J gene: TRBJ1-5; D gene: NA; V gene: TRBV15; clone size: NA; CDR3 protein: CATSRAPRAHSNQPQHF; CDR3 DNA: TGTGCCACCAGCAGAGCCCCCAGGGCACATAGCAATCAGCCCCAGCATTTT
CDR3 length: 11; J gene: TRBJ2-1; D gene: NA; V gene: TRBV10-2; clone size: NA; CDR3 protein: CASTPGDGQFF; CDR3 DNA: TGCGCCAGCACCCCGGGGGATGGGCAGTTCTTC
CDR3 length: 15; J gene: TRBJ2-5; D gene: NA; V gene: TRBV7-2; clone size: NA; CDR3 protein: CASSLVWGGEETQYF; CDR3 DNA: TGTGCCAGCAGCTTAGTGTGGGGAGGTGAAGAGACCCAGTACTTC
CDR3 length: 17; J gene: TRBJ2-5; D gene: NA; V gene: TRBV28; clone size: NA; CDR3 protein: CASSWTVWQGRQETQYF; CDR3 DNA: TGTGCCAGCAGTTGGACGGTCTGGCAGGGGCGGCAAGAGACCCAGTACTTC
CDR3 length: 16; J gene: TRBJ2-3; D gene: TRBD2; V gene: TRBV5-4; clone size: NA; CDR3 protein: CASSPLGPGGGDTQYF; CDR3 DNA: TGTGCCAGCAGCCCCCTGGGTCCGGGAGGGGGGGATACGCAGTATTTT
CDR3 length: 15; J gene: TRBJ2-1; D gene: NA; V gene: TRBV27; clone size: NA; CDR3 protein: CASSPAGAGRNTQFF; CDR3 DNA: TGTGCCAGCAGTCCGGCGGGGGCAGGCCGTAACACGCAGTTCTTC
CDR3 length: 15; J gene: TRBJ2-3; D gene: NA; V gene: TRBV2; clone size: few; CDR3 protein: CASTRGGLSTDTQYF; CDR3 DNA: TGTGCCAGCACCCGAGGGGGACTATCCACAGATACGCAGTATTTT
CDR3 length: 12; J gene: TRBJ2-2; D gene: NA; V gene: TRBV14; clone size: NA; CDR3 protein: CASSTDRVELFF; CDR3 DNA: TGTGCCAGCTCAACTGATCGGGTGGAGCTGTTTTTT
CDR3 length: 15; J gene: TRBJ1-1; D gene: NA; V gene: TRBV21-1; clone size: once; CDR3 protein: CASSAKGQGKGEAFF; CDR3 DNA: TGTGCCAGCAGCGCAAAGGGACAGGGAAAAGGTGAAGCTTTCTTT
CDR3 length: 15; J gene: TRBJ2-2; D gene: NA; V gene: TRBV28; clone size: NA; CDR3 protein: CASTMGAPNTGELFF; CDR3 DNA: TGTGCCAGCACCATGGGGGCCCCGAACACCGGGGAGCTGTTTTTT
CDR3 length: 15; J gene: TRBJ1-1; D gene: NA; V gene: TRBV4-3; clone size: NA; CDR3 protein: CASSPKTRMNTEAFF; CDR3 DNA: TGCGCCAGCAGCCCCAAGACAAGGATGAACACTGAAGCTTTCTTT
CDR3 length: 13; J gene: TRBJ1-1; D gene: NA; V gene: TRBV9; clone size: NA; CDR3 protein: CASSVRETGEAFF; CDR3 DNA: TGTGCCAGCAGCGTAAGGGAAACAGGTGAAGCTTTCTTT
CDR3 length: 16; J gene: TRBJ2-7; D gene: TRBD1; V gene: TRBV7-2; clone size: once; CDR3 protein: CASSSDDRGRRGEQYF; CDR3 DNA: TGTGCCAGCAGCTCCGACGACAGGGGGCGCCGTGGCGAGCAGTACTTC
CDR3 length: 12; J gene: TRBJ1-2; D gene: TRBD1; V gene: TRBV30; clone size: once; CDR3 protein: CAWTGGAYGYTF; CDR3 DNA: TGTGCCTGGACAGGGGGCGCCTATGGCTACACCTTC
CDR3 length: 14; J gene: TRBJ2-7; D gene: TRBD2; V gene: TRBV13; clone size: NA; CDR3 protein: CASSLYTGGYEQYF; CDR3 DNA: TGTGCCAGCAGCTTATATACGGGAGGGTACGAGCAGTACTTC
CDR3 length: 16; J gene: TRBJ2-3; D gene: NA; V gene: TRBV27; clone size: NA; CDR3 protein: CASSLMVPESGATQYF; CDR3 DNA: TGTGCCAGCAGTTTAATGGTTCCCGAGTCTGGGGCTACGCAGTATTTT
CDR3 length: 13; J gene: TRBJ2-1; D gene: TRBD1; V gene: TRBV18; clone size: NA; CDR3 protein: CASSLATGGEQFF; CDR3 DNA: TGTGCCAGCTCCCTCGCGACAGGGGGCGAGCAGTTCTTC
CDR3 length: 11; J gene: TRBJ1-1; D gene: NA; V gene: TRBV30; clone size: NA; CDR3 protein: CAWFRNTEAFF; CDR3 DNA: TGTGCCTGGTTCAGGAACACTGAAGCTTTCTTT
CDR3 length: 14; J gene: TRBJ2-7; D gene: TRBD1; V gene: TRBV2; clone size: NA; CDR3 protein: CASSGDRAHGEQYF; CDR3 DNA: TGTGCCAGCAGTGGGGACAGGGCCCATGGGGAGCAGTACTTC
CDR3 length: 16; J gene: TRBJ1-2; D gene: TRBD1; V gene: TRBV28; clone size: NA; CDR3 protein: CASSALGQGEVYGYTF; CDR3 DNA: TGTGCCAGCAGTGCTCTGGGTCAGGGGGAGGTCTATGGCTACACCTTC
CDR3 length: 16; J gene: TRBJ1-5; D gene: TRBD1; V gene: TRBV10-3; clone size: NA; CDR3 protein: CAISESGTGSNQPQHF; CDR3 DNA: TGTGCCATCAGTGAGTCGGGGACAGGGAGCAATCAGCCCCAGCATTTT
CDR3 length: 14; J gene: TRBJ1-1; D gene: NA; V gene: TRBV4-3; clone size: NA; CDR3 protein: CASSQGGAHTEAFF; CDR3 DNA: TGCGCCAGCAGCCAAGGAGGAGCTCACACTGAAGCTTTCTTT
CDR3 length: 16; J gene: TRBJ2-7; D gene: TRBD2; V gene: TRBV27; clone size: NA; CDR3 protein: CASSHRTSGTPYEQYF; CDR3 DNA: TGTGCCAGCAGTCACCGGACTAGCGGGACCCCCTACGAGCAGTACTTC
CDR3 length: 11; J gene: TRBJ2-7; D gene: NA; V gene: TRBV20-1; clone size: NA; CDR3 protein: CSAPRRPEQYF; CDR3 DNA: TGCAGTGCCCCTCGGAGACCCGAGCAGTACTTC
CDR3 length: 16; J gene: TRBJ2-3; D gene: TRBD1; V gene: TRBV4-3; clone size: few; CDR3 protein: CASSPDAQGTGGPQYF; CDR3 DNA: TGCGCCAGCAGCCCCGACGCCCAAGGGACAGGGGGCCCGCAGTATTTT
CDR3 length: 16; J gene: TRBJ2-3; D gene: TRBD2; V gene: TRBV5-1; clone size: NA; CDR3 protein: CASSLEASGARGTQYF; CDR3 DNA: TGCGCCAGCAGCTTGGAGGCTAGCGGGGCGAGGGGTACGCAGTATTTT
CDR3 length: 13; J gene: TRBJ1-2; D gene: NA; V gene: TRBV28; clone size: NA; CDR3 protein: CASSLRVRGGYTF; CDR3 DNA: TGTGCCAGCAGTTTACGGGTCCGGGGAGGCTACACCTTC
CDR3 length: 13; J gene: TRBJ1-2; D gene: TRBD1; V gene: TRBV27; clone size: NA; CDR3 protein: CATHPGTGGGYTF; CDR3 DNA: TGTGCCACCCACCCAGGGACAGGGGGCGGCTACACCTTC
CDR3 length: 13; J gene: TRBJ1-1; D gene: NA; V gene: TRBV4-2; clone size: NA; CDR3 protein: CASSQEAAAEAFF; CDR3 DNA: TGTGCCAGCAGCCAAGAGGCGGCAGCTGAAGCTTTCTTT
CDR3 length: 11; J gene: TRBJ2-1; D gene: NA; V gene: TRBV7-9; clone size: NA; CDR3 protein: CASSTKSEQFF; CDR3 DNA: TGTGCCAGCAGCACTAAGAGTGAGCAGTTCTTC
CDR3 length: 14; J gene: TRBJ2-1; D gene: TRBD1; V gene: TRBV19; clone size: NA; CDR3 protein: CASNYRGREDEQFF; CDR3 DNA: TGTGCCAGTAACTACAGGGGGCGCGAGGATGAGCAGTTCTTC
CDR3 length: 15; J gene: TRBJ2-7; D gene: TRBD1; V gene: TRBV28; clone size: NA; CDR3 protein: CASSPPDRGRVEQYF; CDR3 DNA: TGTGCCAGCAGTCCCCCCGACAGGGGGCGCGTAGAGCAGTACTTC
CDR3 length: 15; J gene: TRBJ2-1; D gene: TRBD2; V gene: TRBV9; clone size: NA; CDR3 protein: CASSVGGLTPSGQFF; CDR3 DNA: TGTGCCAGCAGCGTAGGGGGACTAACCCCCTCTGGGCAGTTCTTC
CDR3 length: 12; J gene: TRBJ1-1; D gene: NA; V gene: TRBV2; clone size: NA; CDR3 protein: CASSQRGTEAFF; CDR3 DNA: TGTGCCAGCAGTCAAAGGGGCACTGAAGCTTTCTTT
CDR3 length: 13; J gene: TRBJ2-1; D gene: TRBD2; V gene: TRBV7-9; clone size: NA; CDR3 protein: CASSLVREGPQFF; CDR3 DNA: TGTGCCAGCAGCTTAGTCCGGGAGGGGCCGCAGTTCTTC